This T cell receptor (beta chain) was observed in a study of cytomegalovirus exposure and HLA in healthy donors (dated by TCRdb to about 2017). Study-level background: In an earlier analysis of around 540 of the donors, 276 Gb of sequence data and 120 million or so unique TCR beta sequences from roughly 180 million T cells were reported. An early release covering roughly 580 HLA-typed donors comprised about 310 gigabases of sequencing data and 85 million or so unique TCR sequences. Among the roughly 400 genotyped donors, around 81% belonged to the genetic ancestry cluster associated with self-reported Caucasian donors. The aim of the study was to test whether cataloging public T cell receptors could identify signatures of past pathogen exposure. Using immunosequencing, the study profiled T cell repertoires from approximately 700 subjects and related those repertoires to cytomegalovirus serostatus. Besides the first cohort of 666 subjects, a separate validation cohort made up of over 95 different subjects was used. High-throughput TCR immunosequencing, statistical association of individual TCRs with disease status, and machine learning were combined to predict cytomegalovirus infection status. To study patterns of TCR occurrence, a later analysis re-analyzed previously published TCR beta repertoires from several hundred donors and added high-resolution HLA genotyping. In the later analysis, no new phenotypic data were used to find candidate immune exposures; instead, reliance was placed on TCR beta sequences and their occurrence across donors. An earlier analysis of several hundred of the donors used high-throughput TCR beta sequencing to judge whether each TCR beta V gene segment behaved as functional or pseudogenic. Alongside the repertoire data, information on donor age, sex, ethnicity and CMV serostatus was compiled. In a later genetic analysis, genome-wide SNP genotypes for about 55% of the roughly 670 donors were used, and that subset was treated as a discovery cohort. All discovery cohort repertoires had been generated on a single sequencing platform. Both class I and class II loci were covered by HLA typing, at four-digit resolution. The number of donors typed differed by locus, with roughly 629-640 for A, B, C, DRB1 and DQB1, more than 500 for DQA1, 600 to 610 for DPA1, and around 450 for DPB1. Roughly 5 DR-DQ haplotypes were treated as single units for association and clustering because of strong linkage in the cohort. Among approximately 370 genotyped donors of the cohort, an average of roughly 230,000 unique TCR beta nucleotide sequences was sequenced per donor, of which approximately 19% were non-productive.

Comment on this clone: What this receptor recognizes is not known. No base-level quality is on record; no much larger clone is a single base apart.

Library method: the immunoSEQ multiplex PCR assay. The multiplex PCR relied on a mix of 60 forward primers for TCR Vbeta segments and 13 reverse primers for TCR Jbeta segments. The CDR3 region of rearranged TCR beta genes was amplified from genomic DNA with a multiplex PCR assay. The Illumina HiSeq System was used to sequence the amplified TCR beta libraries as 87-base-pair reads. Turning to the authors' computational methods: Across the 500 to 750 repertoires, a later analysis counted roughly 84 million unique TCR beta chains, 9.5 million to 12 million of which were shared by at least two donors. Raw reads were error-corrected and collapsed into unique sequences with a nearest-neighbor algorithm that merged closely related sequences to remove PCR and sequencing errors. CDR3 sequences were aligned to IMGT reference sequences to assign V, D and J gene segments. Each retained sequence needed at least a six-nucleotide match to both a V gene segment and a J gene segment. A rearrangement was called productive if the CDR3 had no stop codons and remained in frame with V and J, and every other rearrangement was called non-productive. CDR3 was defined by IMGT convention, running from the second conserved V-encoded cysteine to the conserved J-encoded phenylalanine. Sequences without an unambiguous match to a single V gene segment were excluded from the earlier analysis of several hundred of the donors. An earlier analysis of 450 to 650 of the donors called V segments functional above 56.7% productive rearrangements and segregating when the between-donor standard deviation exceeded 5%. A statistical classification framework was built for diagnosing cytomegalovirus status from the catalog of TCR beta chain sequences. A later analysis assigned V and J genes by comparing TCR nucleotide sequences with IMGT/GENE-DB human TR gene sequences. Using the TCRdist pipeline, a later analysis assigned CDR3 sequences along with most-parsimonious VDJ recombination scenarios. In a later analysis, each TCR beta chain was defined by its CDR3 amino acid sequence together with its V-gene family, and reads without a unique V-gene family were excluded. To address suspected cross-contamination and a sequencing artifact, a later analysis removed around 600 highly shared, low-generation-probability nucleotide sequences. In a later analysis, a clonal expansion index for each public chain was calculated from normalized within-repertoire ranks of inferred template counts. Generation probabilities in a later analysis came from a VDJ recombination model fitted to out-of-frame rearrangements, and those results were checked against IGoR. A later analysis scored TCR-TCR, TCR-HLA and TCR-CMV co-occurrence with hypergeometric tests, applying a repertoire-size bias correction to TCR pairs. False discovery rates were estimated in a later analysis by permuting HLA or CMV assignments 20 times. In a later analysis, co-occurring TCRs were grouped with DBSCAN, and TCRdist sequence similarity was added when clustering was performed within HLA-allele-positive subsets. For co-occurrence clustering, repertoires with fewer than 30,000 or more than 120,000 public chains were excluded, along with a handful of repertoires with anomalous nucleotide sharing. TCRdb took over this immuneACCESS table, retaining in-frame rearrangements with V and J assigned. Such tables are incomplete; in checked studies, under half of the missing clones stem from an unresolved V gene, and the remainder is unexplained. That table is the source of V, J and clone size, and D and trimming were worked out from the DNA. In this sample the table shows 65,000 to 85,000 clones, around three quarters of which occur a single time. The top ten clones comprise 9% to 13% of the sample.

The paper's findings and limits, for the study overall: A further reported finding was that TCR beta sequences accurately predicted the HLA-A and HLA-B alleles for most subjects in the first cohort. For the cohort, immune exposure information was limited to CMV serostatus. The earlier analysis of almost 600 of the donors excluded 15 to 20 rarely observed V segments, including chromosome 9 orphons, because counts were too low. When HLA alleles, especially DR and DQ, strongly co-occurred, attributing TCR associations to individual alleles was difficult. In vitro tests confirmed that a few of the cytomegalovirus-associated TCR beta chains recognize cytomegalovirus antigens. A later analysis associated 16,951 TCR beta sequences with specific HLA alleles at a false discovery rate of 0.05. In a later analysis, HLA-associated TCR beta chains were found to be more clonally expanded and to have lower generation probabilities than equally common non-associated chains. Compared with the roughly 600-donor mean, donors in an Asian-associated ancestry cluster had fewer N-insertions in productive TCRs, according to a later genetic analysis. Correlated functional status among segregating V segments might be attributable to linkage disequilibrium, but an unknown experimental factor could not be ruled out. Cytomegalovirus status was reported to be diagnosed by the classifier with high specificity and sensitivity in both the original and validation cohorts. A total of 150 or so TCR beta chains were listed by the study as associated with cytomegalovirus. In a later analysis, most CMV-associated TCR beta chains were found to appear HLA-restricted, with HLA associations seemingly driven largely by CMV exposure. In a later analysis, several top co-occurrence clusters were reported to appear linked to parvovirus B19, influenza, CMV and Epstein-Barr virus. This cohort had only TCR beta chains sequenced, and the lack of alpha or paired-chain data limited which features could be detected. While some public TCRs were present in many individuals, most TCR sequences turned up only very rarely across donors. The sequencing pipeline was judged likely to have produced a cluster of highly shared sequence variants as a technical artifact. Broadly in line with IMGT annotations, most TCR beta V segments showed up in productive rearrangements about 87% or about 30% of the time in an earlier analysis of about 500 of the donors. It was suggested by the authors that the approach could potentially be generalized to other disease states and immunological phenotypes. Because some donors lacked HLA typing at each locus, the association tests relied only on the typed subset. Presence/absence analyses assumed roughly uniform sequencing depth across donors, an assumption that may not hold. A later genetic analysis associated a missense DCLRE1C variant with V-gene and J-gene trimming of TCR beta chains, and an independent cohort replicated the association. A later analysis found that TCR association rates varied across HLA loci, with DRB1 alleles showing the most associated TCRs and HLA-C alleles the fewest.

The cohort comprised more than 550 healthy bone marrow donors. All cohort members were sampled while nominally healthy, although unrecorded immune exposures were likely present. The donor tested CMV seropositive and was one of the 289 seropositive cohort members. Each donor provided a peripheral blood sample, and peripheral blood mononuclear cells were used for TCR beta sequencing. The Qiagen DNeasy Blood Extraction Kit was used to extract genomic DNA from the blood cell samples. Sequencing was carried out using PBMCs. This clonotype was obtained from a male donor in good health and CMV-seropositive.

The nucleotide sequence is given as TGTGCCAGCAGCTCCCGACTAGCGGGAGGGAACTACAATGAGCAGTTCTTC. Translation gives CASSSRLAGGNYNEQFF. The chain was built from TRBV7-9 and TRBJ2-1; TRBD2 matches 14 bases in the middle. From the cysteine through the phenylalanine, the CDR3 covers 17 amino acids. The read is trimmed to its CDR3 DNA, 51 bases read in frame from base 1. CDR1 and CDR2 (SEHNR, FQNEAQ) derive from the germline V gene (reference sequence). For this chain, trimming is 4 bases at the V end and 3 bases at the J end, and the number of junction bases without a gene match is 5.